Below, one T cell receptor beta chain is given with its context. The antigen remains unidentified. PCR amplification relied on 60 Vbeta primers (plus 13 Jbeta primers). As processed by the authors: Later work found approximately 80 million unique TCR beta chains, with about 10 million shared. TCRdb's copy holds only in-frame clones and misses some; the assay was immunoSEQ multiplex PCR. V, J and clone size reflect that table, while D and trimming were determined from the DNA. Of 100,000 to 150,000 clones in the sample, roughly 80% were seen once. This entry is derived from a study of cytomegalovirus exposure and HLA in healthy donors. Study-wide results and limits: Presence/absence analyses rested on an assumption that sequencing depth was roughly uniform across donors. With high specificity and sensitivity, the classifier reportedly diagnosed cytomegalovirus status.

Source material: PBMCs. The clonotype originates from a man between 18 and 35 years old in good health and CMV-seropositive.

The CDR3 region is CAYRDRGSLATGGYF. In DNA, the CDR3 is TGTGCCTACCGGGACAGGGGCTCGCTTGCCACCGGGGGATATTTT. The V call is TRBV30, the J call TRBJ1-3; 10 bases fit TRBD1. J lost 15 bases, V lost 7 bases, and 21 bases had no gene match. Germline V gene lookup returns CDR1 GTSNPN and CDR2 SVGIG (reference sequence). This CDR3 is 15 amino acids long.